The entry below describes one T cell receptor beta chain. What it recognizes is unknown. The source of the sample is a study of shared clonotypes between healthy human individuals. Study background: The study used three CD4 naive, three CD4 memory, two CD8 naive and one CD8 memory plate per donor.

The study's findings and limits: Sequencing of the sorted subsets was shown by rarefaction to be incomplete despite large depth.

Trimming stripped 6 bases from V and 1 base from J, with 16 bases between. Germline CDR1 MNHEY, CDR2 SMNVEV (reference sequence). The CDR3 sequence is 15 residues long. Using immunoSEQ multiplex PCR, the repertoire was profiled, and TCRdb retains in-frame clones only, with some absent. The sample records under 650,000 clones, 90% to 97% being singletons. CD4+ cell separation produced CD45RA+ naive and CD45RA-negative memory subsets. Sequencing input: naive CD4+ T cells sorted from blood. The subset: CD45RA+ positively selected. The chain uses TRBV27 and TRBJ2-7; weak D call: TRBD2 (6 bases). The clonotype comes from a woman aged 25 to 39 in good health. This CDR3 reads CASSPLAGRSYEQYF. DNA for the CDR3: TGTGCCAGCAGCCCCCTCGCGGGACGGTCCTACGAGCAGTACTTC.